This T cell receptor beta chain was sequenced during a study of shared clonotypes between healthy human individuals. Across the whole study: In total, the donors were two women and a few men aged 18 to 49.

On this clone: Its antigen is still unknown.

The protocol was immunoSEQ multiplex PCR, while the TCRdb copy is restricted to in-frame clones and leaves out a portion. The sample includes some 2,500,000 clones, under 95% of them seen just once. Study observations and caveats: Among non-shared clonotypes, generation probabilities were lower than among those shared by all four donors. Memory subsets had estimated richness that was generally smaller than that of naive subsets.

The V and J ends lost 6 bases and 2 bases respectively, with 7 bases between them. CDR3 length: 12 residues. Germline-derived CDR1 and CDR2 are LNHDA and SQIVND (reference sequence). Those who donated, Caucasian adults without exception, all lived in Nashville, Tennessee. The origin of this receptor is a man aged 18 to 29 in good health. Some clones in this sample may be carry-over from other donors' samples. The V gene is TRBV19, the J gene TRBJ1-2; D remains ambiguous. The sequencing sample was made of naive CD4+ T cells from PBMCs. Noted subset: CD45RA+ positively selected. The CDR3 DNA reads as TGTGCCAGTAGCTGGGGAAACTATGGCTACACCTTC. It yields the protein CASSWGNYGYTF.